This T cell receptor beta chain was captured in a study of blood T cell repertoires in COVID-19. Looking at the study overall: COVID-19 samples collected from the United States, Italy and Spain covered acute and convalescent phases. The analysed material was cDNA or gDNA that came from T cells, B-cell-depleted T cells, or PBMCs.

Original methodology: Scientists estimated how many nucleated cells there were by amplifying reference gene primers. Produced via immunoSEQ multiplex PCR; TCRdb's table is partial and in-frame only. V, J and clone size reflect that table, while D and trimming were determined from the DNA. The profile shows about 12,000 clones, 65% to 90% of them singletons. The CDR3 contains 15 residues. The germline V gene has CDR1 SNHLY and CDR2 FYNNEI. V lost 4 bases, J lost 2 bases, and 12 bases lay in between. This sequence originates from a woman aged 55-69 years with acute or convalescent COVID-19. The sequencing sample was made of peripheral blood. The V and J genes are TRBV2 and TRBJ1-5, with D possibly being TRBD1 (6 bases). The CDR3 bases are TGTGCCAGCAGTGCAGGGGTCTCGGGCAATCAGCCCCAGCATTTT. This translates into CASSAGVSGNQPQHF.